These T cell receptor beta chains were read from a single sample in a study of T cell clones after liver transplantation. Assay: immunoSEQ multiplex PCR; the TCRdb copy retains only in-frame clones and omits some. The sample contains about 80,000 clones, 80% to 85% of which appear only once. Here the sequenced sample was CD4+ T cells from blood, taken approximately 45 months after liver transplant. These receptors originate from a human patient who received a liver transplant. Part of the T cells may come from the graft donor. CDR3s include the opening cysteine and the closing phenylalanine or tryptophan. The order of the fields is V gene, D gene, J gene, CDR3 protein. The D gene is left open where the match is weak.

>TRBV4-1|-|TRBJ1-1
CASSHTGQLNTEAFF
>TRBV9|TRBD2|TRBJ2-1
CASSVGAGAYNEQFF
>TRBV7-2|-|TRBJ1-5
CASSFSSGFNNQPQHF
>TRBV28|-|TRBJ1-4
CASSFPNGGANEKLFF
>TRBV5-4|-|TRBJ1-1
CASSLTANTEAFF
>TRBV29-1|-|TRBJ2-7
CSVVPRGGLSYEQYF
>TRBV7-9|-|TRBJ2-2
CASSPEQGRVTGELFF
>TRBV11-2|-|TRBJ1-3
CASSVRVATIYF
>TRBV4-3|-|TRBJ2-3
CASSQEWFGTDTQYF
>TRBV19|-|TRBJ2-1
CASSILGMAYNEQFF
>TRBV10-3|TRBD1|TRBJ1-1
CAISDTGTGNTEAFF
>TRBV6-1|-|TRBJ2-5
CASSGDYRETQYF
>TRBV19|TRBD1|TRBJ1-2
CASSGLRQGGVGYTF
>TRBV18|TRBD2|TRBJ2-7
CASSPPGGAAHGEQYF
>TRBV4-3|TRBD2|TRBJ2-1
CASSFRTSGGYRLF
>TRBV10-1|-|TRBJ1-5
CASSEQVFGPQHF
>TRBV18|-|TRBJ2-7
CASSSDSYEQYF
>TRBV5-1|TRBD2|TRBJ2-1
CASSLGVGLAGGRSYNEQFF
>TRBV7-2|-|TRBJ1-2
CASSQQGIGNYGYTF
>TRBV10-3|-|TRBJ1-2
CAISVRPGDGYTF
>TRBV7-8|-|TRBJ1-2
CASSSSRQALYGYTF
>TRBV7-9|-|TRBJ2-4
CASSPRDLKNIQYF
>TRBV19|-|TRBJ2-4
CASTLSLAKNIQYF
>TRBV19|-|TRBJ2-2
CASSIVSGRGQGNTGELFF
>TRBV7-2|TRBD2|TRBJ2-5
CASSSGLAGGWETQYF
>TRBV5-3|TRBD1|TRBJ1-3
CARSSDRGSGNTIYF
>TRBV6-6|-|TRBJ2-1
CASSPHAGTYNEQFF
>TRBV10-2|-|TRBJ2-2
CASKSGTVNTGELFF
>TRBV5-1|-|TRBJ1-2
CASSWGEYGYTF
>TRBV4-3|-|TRBJ2-1
CASSQVAVDSYNEQFF
>TRBV7-2|-|TRBJ2-3
CASSLARTDTQYF
>TRBV10-3|-|TRBJ2-7
CAISESRYEQYF
>TRBV5-1|-|TRBJ2-2
CASSRTSNTGELFF
>TRBV27|TRBD2|TRBJ2-1
CASSPSRLAVPNEQFF
>TRBV27|TRBD2|TRBJ2-1
CASSPRWVAGVGNEQFF
>TRBV2|-|TRBJ2-3
CASSRDRGRADTQYF
>TRBV28|-|TRBJ1-1
CASSQNRAEAFF
>TRBV5-1|-|TRBJ2-5
CASSLGAQETQYF
>TRBV28|-|TRBJ2-7
CASRTPRELPSYEQYF
>TRBV11-2|-|TRBJ2-7
CASSLGGFYEQYF